The clone carrying this T cell receptor beta chain was observed a few times. No antigen is known for it. This sample is drawn from a study of CD8+CD57+ T cells in acquired aplastic anemia. Findings of the study overall: Among patients, total CD4+ and CD8+ pools exceeded CD8+CD57+ cells in diversity.

Profiling of TCR beta VDJ combinations and CDR3 sequences used genomic DNA as template. TCRdb reprocessed the reads via MiXCR and lists one record per CDR3 protein. Among roughly 17,000 distinct CDR3 sequences listed, over 35% were seen once. Those patients picked for sequencing had displayed CD8+CD57+ cell expansion on flow cytometry. Looked up from germline, CDR1 is WNHNN and CDR2 is SYGVQD (reference sequence). The CDR3 has 15 amino acids. With V trimmed by 3 bases and J by 2 bases, 4 bases remained unmatched. This TCR was sampled from a human donor with aplastic anemia. The specimen sequenced was CD8+CD57+ T cells sorted from PBMCs. Subset here: bead-enriched CD8+CD57+ effector memory T cells from SAA patients. The V gene is TRBV10-1, the J gene TRBJ2-3; 8 bases fit TRBD2. CDR3 bases: TGCGCCAGCAGTGAAGGGACTAGTCCCACAGATACGCAGTATTTT. This encodes CASSEGTSPTDTQYF.